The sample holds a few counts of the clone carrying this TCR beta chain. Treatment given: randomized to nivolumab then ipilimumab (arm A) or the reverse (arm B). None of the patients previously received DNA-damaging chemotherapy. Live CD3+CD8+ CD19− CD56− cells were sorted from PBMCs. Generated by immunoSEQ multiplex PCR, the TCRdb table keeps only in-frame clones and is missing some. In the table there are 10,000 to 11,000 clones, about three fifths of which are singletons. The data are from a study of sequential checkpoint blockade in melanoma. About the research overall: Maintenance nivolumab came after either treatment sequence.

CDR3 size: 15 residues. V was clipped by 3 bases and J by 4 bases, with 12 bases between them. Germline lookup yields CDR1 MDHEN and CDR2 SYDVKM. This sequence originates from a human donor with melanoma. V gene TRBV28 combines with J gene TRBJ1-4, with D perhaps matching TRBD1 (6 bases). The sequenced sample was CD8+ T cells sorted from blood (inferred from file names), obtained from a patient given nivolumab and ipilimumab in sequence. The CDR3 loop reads CASSFEDSYNEKLFF. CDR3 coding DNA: TGTGCCAGCAGTTTCGAGGACAGTTATAATGAAAAACTGTTTTTT.